These 13 T cell receptor beta chains share one sample of origin, sequenced in a study of shared clonotypes between healthy human individuals (dated by TCRdb to the early 2020s). Libraries were constructed by the immunoSEQ multiplex PCR assay. Drawn from immuneACCESS, this table holds only the in-frame rearrangements with V and J called that TCRdb kept. Clones are partly lost; checked studies trace under half to an unresolved V gene and leave the rest unexplained. This sample has more than 2 million clones in its table, and just over 90% of those were observed once. Clones ranked in the top ten supply about 1.7% of the sample. CD8 naive samples were obtained by positive selection for CCR7 among CD45RO-negative cells, yielding a CD45RA+CCR7+ population from which TemRA cells were excluded. The sequenced sample was naive CD8+ T cells from PBMCs. Read against the paper, the sample's cell subset or site label means: CD45RA+CCR7+. The source is a man aged 18 to 30 in good health. Some clones in this sample may be carry-over from other donors' samples.

The rearrangement links TRBV27 to TRBJ2-2; tentative D call: TRBD1 (6 bases). CDR1 and CDR2 from the germline V gene are MNHEY and SMNVEV (reference sequence). The CDR3 is 16 amino acids. The germline V and J ends were trimmed by 7 bases and 5 bases, with 20 bases remaining between them. Written as DNA, the CDR3 is TGTGCCAGCAACCCCATCCCGGCAGGGGTAACCGGGGAGCTGTTTTTT. Amino acids: CASNPIPAGVTGELFF.

The V and J genes are TRBV4-3 and TRBJ2-3; 7 bases match TRBD2. CDR1 is LGHNA and CDR2 is YSLEER in the germline V gene. Trimming removed 0 bases from V and 4 bases from J; junction bases left unmatched: 7. The CDR3 consists of 16 residues. This CDR3 reads CASSQDVGGEADTQYF. For the CDR3, the DNA is TGCGCCAGCAGCCAAGATGTTGGGGGGGAGGCAGATACGCAGTATTTT.

The V and J genes are TRBV30 and TRBJ1-4, with D perhaps matching TRBD1 (6 bases). Germline V gives CDR1 GTSNPN, CDR2 SVGIG (reference sequence). The CDR3 extends over 14 amino acids. Trimming cost V 1 base and J 7 bases, with 13 bases left between them. The CDR3 coding sequence is TGTGCCTGGAGTGCAGGGGTGCCGTTTGAAAAACTGTTTTTT. Its protein product is CAWSAGVPFEKLFF.

The chain has TRBV25-1 and TRBJ1-1; D call uncertain. This CDR3 has 15 residues. CDR1 and CDR2 from the germline V gene are MGHDK and SYGVNS. V was pared by 2 bases and J by 0 bases, with 10 bases between. CDR3 protein: CASSEHGKMNTEAFF. As DNA, the CDR3 is TGTGCCAGCAGTGAACACGGGAAAATGAACACTGAAGCTTTCTTT.

The chain links TRBV10-2 to TRBJ2-1; D is unresolved. Trimming stripped 0 bases from V and 5 bases from J, with 14 bases between. The germline V gene encodes CDR1 WSHSY and CDR2 SAAADI. The CDR3 length is 16 residues. In DNA form, the CDR3 reads TGCGCCAGCAGTGAGTCGGTGGGCCGTGTCGACAATGAGCAGTTCTTC. It is translated as CASSESVGRVDNEQFF.

The CDR3 coding sequence is TGTGCCAGCAGCTCTGGCGAGGGAATCTACGAGCAGTACTTC. This gives the protein CASSSGEGIYEQYF. The J gene is TRBJ2-7, the V gene TRBV11-2; a possible D gene is TRBD2 (5 bases). Per germline, CDR1 SGHAT and CDR2 FQNNGV. The CDR3 runs to 14 residues. The V gene lost 4 bases and the J gene lost 3 bases, with 13 bases spanning the gap.

The V and J genes are TRBV19 and TRBJ2-1, with 7 nucleotides matching TRBD2. This CDR3 is built from 16 residues. Germline V CDR1 and CDR2: LNHDA, SQIVND (reference sequence). The junction had 4 bases not matched to a gene; V was cut back by 2 bases and J by 0 bases. CDR3 coding DNA: TGTGCCAGTAGTATAACGCGGACTAGCTCCTACAATGAGCAGTTCTTC. This translates into CASSITRTSSYNEQFF.

The J gene is TRBJ2-2, the V gene TRBV4-2, with unresolved D. The CDR3 extends over 15 amino acids. Germline V gene sequence: CDR1 LGHNA, CDR2 YNFKEQ. V dropped 4 bases and J dropped 5 bases, with 14 bases sitting between them. The CDR3 coding sequence is TGTGCCAGCAGCCCGACCGAGACATCTACCGGGGAGCTGTTTTTT. It encodes CASSPTETSTGELFF.

This rearrangement joins TRBV5-6 to TRBJ1-1, with unresolved D. Germline values: CDR1 SGHDT, CDR2 YYEEEE. The CDR3 totals 13 residues. Trimming pared 1 base from V and 0 bases from J, leaving 4 bases between. CDR3 in DNA: TGTGCCAGCAGCTTGAATTTGAACACTGAAGCTTTCTTT. Translating gives CASSLNLNTEAFF. The full variable domain, its missing parts supplied by reference TRBV5-6 and TRBJ1-1, is DAGVTQSPTHLIKTRGQQVTLRCSPKSGHDTVSWYQQALGQGPQFIFQYYEEEERQRGNFPDRFSGHQFPNYSSELNVNALLLGDSALYLCASSLNLNTEAFFGQGTRLTVV.

The chain uses TRBV27 and TRBJ1-2; a possible D gene is TRBD1 (6 bases). The germline V gene has CDR1 MNHEY and CDR2 SMNVEV (reference sequence). Trimming pared 2 bases from V and 3 bases from J, leaving 13 bases between. The CDR3 runs 15 residues. Written as DNA, the CDR3 is TGTGCCAGCAGTTTACGCGGAGGGGGGTACTATGGCTACACCTTC. Translated: CASSLRGGGYYGYTF.

The V call is TRBV4-3, the J call TRBJ2-2; D unclear. Looked up from germline, CDR1 is LGHNA and CDR2 is YSLEER. Trimming stripped 4 bases from V and 6 bases from J, with 18 bases between. The CDR3 contains 16 residues. This CDR3 reads CASSLDRFPLAGELFF. The CDR3, as DNA: TGCGCCAGCAGCCTGGACCGTTTTCCGCTCGCCGGGGAGCTGTTTTTT.

J is TRBJ2-2 and V is TRBV5-4; no clear D. V lost 2 bases and J 0 bases, leaving 2 bases between the germline ends. This CDR3 has 13 residues. CDR1 and CDR2 (germline): SGHNT, YYREEE (reference sequence). The CDR3 nucleotides read TGTGCCAGCAGCTTAACGAACACCGGGGAGCTGTTTTTT. Its protein product is CASSLTNTGELFF.

Details on this clone: The same CDR3 arises from other DNA sequences in this sample as well. V is TRBV6-6 and J is TRBJ2-7; D is ambiguous. V was pared by 0 bases and J by 1 base, with 7 bases between. The CDR3 has 14 residues. The germline CDR1 and CDR2 sequences are MNHNY and SVGAGI (reference sequence). The DNA of the CDR3 is TGTGCCAGCAGTTACTCTCCAGGTTCCTACGAGCAGTACTTC. It codes for CASSYSPGSYEQYF.